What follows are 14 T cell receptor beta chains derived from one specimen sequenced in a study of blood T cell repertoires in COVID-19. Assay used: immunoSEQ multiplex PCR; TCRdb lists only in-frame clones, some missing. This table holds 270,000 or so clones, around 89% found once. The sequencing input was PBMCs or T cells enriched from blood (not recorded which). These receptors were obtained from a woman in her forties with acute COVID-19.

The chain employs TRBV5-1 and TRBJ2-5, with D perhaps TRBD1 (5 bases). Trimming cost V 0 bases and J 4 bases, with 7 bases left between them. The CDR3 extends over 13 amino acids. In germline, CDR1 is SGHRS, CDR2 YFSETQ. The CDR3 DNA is TGCGCCAGCAGCTTGGGACAGCGAGAGACCCAGTACTTC. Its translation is CASSLGQRETQYF.

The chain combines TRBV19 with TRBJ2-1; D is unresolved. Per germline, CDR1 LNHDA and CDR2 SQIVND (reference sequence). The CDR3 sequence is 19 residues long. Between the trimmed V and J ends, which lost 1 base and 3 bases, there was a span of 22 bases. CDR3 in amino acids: CASSIVTRRVSDLYNEQFF. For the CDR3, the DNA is TGTGCCAGTAGTATAGTGACCCGACGGGTTTCTGACCTCTACAATGAGCAGTTCTTC.

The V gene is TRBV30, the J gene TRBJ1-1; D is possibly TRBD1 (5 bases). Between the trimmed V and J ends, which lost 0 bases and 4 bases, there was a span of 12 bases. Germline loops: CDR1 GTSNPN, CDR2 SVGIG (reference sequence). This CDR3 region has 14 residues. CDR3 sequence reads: CAWSVWGRGTEAFF. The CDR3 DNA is TGTGCCTGGAGTGTATGGGGAAGGGGCACTGAAGCTTTCTTT.

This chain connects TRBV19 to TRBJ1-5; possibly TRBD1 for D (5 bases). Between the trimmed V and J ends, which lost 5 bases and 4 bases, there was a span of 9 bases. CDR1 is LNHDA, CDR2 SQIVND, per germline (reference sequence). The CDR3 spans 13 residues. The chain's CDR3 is CASSLTVNQPQHF. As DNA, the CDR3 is TGTGCCAGTAGTCTGACAGTTAATCAGCCCCAGCATTTT.

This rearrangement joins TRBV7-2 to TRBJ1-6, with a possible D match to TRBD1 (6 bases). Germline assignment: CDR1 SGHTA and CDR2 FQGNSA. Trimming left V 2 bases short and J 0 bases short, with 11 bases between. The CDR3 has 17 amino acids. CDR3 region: CASSLRTASSYNSPLHF. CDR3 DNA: TGTGCCAGCAGCTTAAGGACAGCAAGCTCCTATAATTCACCCCTCCACTTT.

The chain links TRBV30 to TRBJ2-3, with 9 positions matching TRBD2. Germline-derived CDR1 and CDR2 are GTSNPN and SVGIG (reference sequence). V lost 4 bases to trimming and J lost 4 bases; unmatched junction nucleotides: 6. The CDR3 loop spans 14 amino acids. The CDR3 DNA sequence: TGTGCCTGGACTCTAGCGGGACTCGCAGATACGCAGTATTTT. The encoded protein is CAWTLAGLADTQYF. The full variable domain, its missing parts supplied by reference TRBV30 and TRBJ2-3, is SQTIHQWPATLVQPVGSPLSLECTVEGTSNPNLYWYRQAAGRGLQLLFYSVGIGQISSEVPQNLSASRPQDRQFILSSKKLLLSDSGFYLCAWTLAGLADTQYFGPGTRLTVL.

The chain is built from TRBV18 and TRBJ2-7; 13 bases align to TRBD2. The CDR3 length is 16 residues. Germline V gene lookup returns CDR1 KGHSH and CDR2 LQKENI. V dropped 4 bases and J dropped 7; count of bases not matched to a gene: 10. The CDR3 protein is CASSLSLTSGRTEQYF. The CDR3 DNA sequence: TGTGCCAGCTCACTATCCTTGACTAGCGGGAGGACTGAGCAGTACTTC.

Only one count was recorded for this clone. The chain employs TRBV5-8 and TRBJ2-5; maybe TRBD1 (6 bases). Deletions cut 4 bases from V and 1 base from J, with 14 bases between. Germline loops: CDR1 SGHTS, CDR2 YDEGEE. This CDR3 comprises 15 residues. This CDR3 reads CASSPRTVFQETQYF. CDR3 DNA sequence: TGTGCCAGCAGCCCTAGGACAGTTTTCCAAGAGACCCAGTACTTC.

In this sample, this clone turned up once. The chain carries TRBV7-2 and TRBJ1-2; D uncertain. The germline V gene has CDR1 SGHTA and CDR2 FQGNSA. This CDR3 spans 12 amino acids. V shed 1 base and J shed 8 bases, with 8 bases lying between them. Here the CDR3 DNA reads TGTGCCAGCAGCTTAGTCGGGGTCGGCTACACCTTC. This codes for CASSLVGVGYTF.

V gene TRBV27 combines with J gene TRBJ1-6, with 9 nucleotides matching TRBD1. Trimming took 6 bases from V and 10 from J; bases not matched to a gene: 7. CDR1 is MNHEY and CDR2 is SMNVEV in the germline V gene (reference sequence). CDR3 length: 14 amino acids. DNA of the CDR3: TGTGCCAGCAGCATAACGGGACAGGGCTCACCCCTCCACTTT. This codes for CASSITGQGSPLHF.

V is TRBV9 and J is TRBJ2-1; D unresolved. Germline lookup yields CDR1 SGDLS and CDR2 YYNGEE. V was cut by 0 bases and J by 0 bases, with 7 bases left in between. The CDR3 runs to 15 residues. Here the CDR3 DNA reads TGTGCCAGCAGCGTAGCCGCGAGCTCCTACAATGAGCAGTTCTTC. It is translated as CASSVAASSYNEQFF. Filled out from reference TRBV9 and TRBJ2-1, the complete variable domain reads DSGVTQTPKHLITATGQRVTLRCSPRSGDLSVYWYQQSLDQGLQFLIQYYNGEERAKGNILERFSAQQFPDLHSELNLSSLELGDSALYFCASSVAASSYNEQFFGPGTRLTVL.

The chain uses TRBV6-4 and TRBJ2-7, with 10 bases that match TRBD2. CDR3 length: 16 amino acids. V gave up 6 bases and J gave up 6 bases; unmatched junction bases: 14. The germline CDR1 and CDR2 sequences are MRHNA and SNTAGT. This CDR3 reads CASRPPLAGEKLEQYF. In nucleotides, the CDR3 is TGTGCCAGCAGGCCCCCCCTAGCGGGAGAGAAGCTCGAGCAGTACTTC.

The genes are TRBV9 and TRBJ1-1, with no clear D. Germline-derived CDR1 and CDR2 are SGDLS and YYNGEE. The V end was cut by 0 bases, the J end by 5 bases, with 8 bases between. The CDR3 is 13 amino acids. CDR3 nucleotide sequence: TGTGCCAGCAGCGTAGAATCGGGTACTGAAGCTTTCTTT. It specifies CASSVESGTEAFF.

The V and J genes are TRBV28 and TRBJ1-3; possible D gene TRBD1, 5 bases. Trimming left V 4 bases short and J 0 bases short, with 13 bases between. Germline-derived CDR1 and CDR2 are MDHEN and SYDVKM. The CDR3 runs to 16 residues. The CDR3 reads CASSSWTLSSGNTIYF. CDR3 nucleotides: TGTGCCAGCAGTTCCTGGACACTGAGCTCTGGAAACACCATATATTTT.